This is a list of T cell receptor beta chains from one sample in a study of vaccination effects on CD4 cells after COVID-19. These TCRs are of unknown antigen specificity. Produced via immunoSEQ multiplex PCR; TCRdb's table is partial and in-frame only. This table holds around 66,000 clones, roughly 74% found once. The sequences come from CD4+ T cells from PBMCs cultured without peptide, collected after COVID-19 vaccination. Every receptor here comes from a human donor who received a COVID-19 vaccine. CDR3s include the opening cysteine and the closing phenylalanine or tryptophan. Fields, in order: D gene, V gene, J gene, clone size, CDR3 DNA, CDR3 protein. A D gene is named only where the DNA matches it firmly. The size field is filled for only some rows; it gives once, few, many or a size class.

TRBD1,TRBV24-1,TRBJ1-1,NA,TGTGCCACCAGTGAGACAGGGAGCCGTAGCACTGAAGCTTTCTTT,CATSETGSRSTEAFF
NA,TRBV24-1,TRBJ1-5,few,TGTGCCACCAGTGATGGCTCGCTCCATAGCAATCAGCCCCAGCATTTT,CATSDGSLHSNQPQHF
NA,TRBV6-2/TRBV6-3,TRBJ2-3,NA,TGTGCCAGCAGTTACTCGAGTACCGTAGCTCGGGATACGCAGTATTTT,CASSYSSTVARDTQYF
NA,TRBV7-2,TRBJ2-5,NA,TGTGCCAGCAGCTTATCGGAGGGGGCGACGGGGACCCAGTACTTC,CASSLSEGATGTQYF
TRBD1,TRBV24-1,TRBJ1-4,NA,TGTGCCACCAGTGACCCGGGACAGGGTCGGGAAAAACTGTTTTTT,CATSDPGQGREKLFF
NA,TRBV19,TRBJ2-1,NA,TGTGCCGTGAGCCTATCCCATTCCTACAATGAGCAGTTCTTC,CAVSLSHSYNEQFF
NA,TRBV29-1,TRBJ1-2,NA,TGCAGCGTTACGGCAGAGCTTTCGGGGGCACTGGGTGGCTACACCTTC,CSVTAELSGALGGYTF
NA,TRBV2,TRBJ2-3,few,TGTGCCAGCAGTGTGGGACGGCAATTCACAGATACGCAGTATTTT,CASSVGRQFTDTQYF
NA,TRBV7-8,TRBJ1-1,NA,TGTGCCAGCAGCTACCTGAGCTCGAACACTGAAGCTTTCTTT,CASSYLSSNTEAFF
TRBD1,TRBV14,TRBJ1-6,NA,TGTGCCAGCAGCCCCATAACGTACCGGGACAGTAATTCACCCCTCCACTTT,CASSPITYRDSNSPLHF
NA,TRBV5-6,TRBJ2-3,NA,TGTGCCAGCAGCTCTAGAACCCGGGACTGGCAAAATTTT,CASSSRTRDWQNF
NA,TRBV19,TRBJ1-4,NA,TGTGCCAGTAGTATAGAGTGGGGTGAAAAACTGTTTTTT,CASSIEWGEKLFF
NA,TRBV27,TRBJ2-2,NA,TGTGCCAGCAGGGCCCCTTTGAACACCGGGGAGCTGTTTTTT,CASRAPLNTGELFF
NA,TRBV2,TRBJ1-5,NA,TGTGCCAGCAGTGATTCGGCTGGGGTGGGATCTCAGCCCCAGCATTTT,CASSDSAGVGSQPQHF
NA,TRBV2,TRBJ2-3,NA,TGTGCCAGCAGTGATGGCAGGTTTCCAGATACGCAGTATTTT,CASSDGRFPDTQYF
NA,TRBV10-3,TRBJ1-1,NA,TGTGCCATCAGAGATAGTGGGAACACTGAAGCTTTCTTT,CAIRDSGNTEAFF
TRBD1,TRBV6-2/TRBV6-3,TRBJ2-3,NA,TGTGCCAGCAGTTACCTCGCCAGGGGGTCACATACGCAGTATTTT,CASSYLARGSHTQYF
TRBD2,TRBV29-1,TRBJ2-1,NA,TGCAGCGTTGGAGCTAGCGGGGTCTACAATGAGCAGTTCTTC,CSVGASGVYNEQFF
TRBD1,TRBV7-3,TRBJ1-6,NA,TGTGCCAGCAGCTTCACAGGGGCCTATAATTCACCCCTCCACTTT,CASSFTGAYNSPLHF
NA,TRBV5-1,TRBJ2-1,NA,TGCGCCAGCAGCTTGTTGACAGACAATGAGCAGTTCTTC,CASSLLTDNEQFF
TRBD1,TRBV28,TRBJ1-2,once,TGTGCCAGCAGTACCGACAGGGCCTATGGCTACACCTTC,CASSTDRAYGYTF
NA,TRBV4-3,TRBJ1-1,few,TGCGCCAGCAGCCAAGATCTCGGTCTGGGTAGAGAAGCTTTCTTT,CASSQDLGLGREAFF
NA,TRBV7-2,TRBJ1-2,NA,TGTGCCAGCAGCCAACCAGGGGCCTATGGCTACACCTTC,CASSQPGAYGYTF
NA,TRBV14,TRBJ1-2,NA,TGTGCCAGCAGCCAAGACACTCTCTATGGCTACACCTTC,CASSQDTLYGYTF
NA,TRBV5-1,TRBJ2-6,once,TGCGCCAGCACCCCGGGGACTGGGGCCAACGTCCTGACTTTC,CASTPGTGANVLTF
TRBD1,TRBV24-1,TRBJ1-1,NA,TGTGCCACCAGTGATAGCTGGGACAGCACTGAAGCTTTCTTT,CATSDSWDSTEAFF
NA,TRBV7-6,TRBJ2-5,NA,TGTGCCAGCAGCTTAGCGCCGAGCGGTATAGAGACCCAGTACTTC,CASSLAPSGIETQYF